This T cell receptor beta chain was documented in a study of cytomegalovirus exposure and HLA in healthy donors. Findings of the study overall: Relative to the roughly 640-donor mean, N-insertions were reportedly fewer in an Asian-associated ancestry cluster in a later analysis. DRB1 showed the most TCR associations and HLA-C the fewest in a later analysis, as rates varied by HLA locus.

As concerns this clone: Its antigen remains unidentified.

Amplification used 60 Vbeta primers and 13 Jbeta primers. Generated by immunoSEQ multiplex PCR, the TCRdb table keeps only in-frame clones and is missing some. Of just over 200,000 clones in the sample, roughly 80% were seen once. Specimen: PBMCs. The origin of this receptor is a man between 50 and 59 years old in good health and CMV-seronegative.

CDR3 sequence: CSVESGDSFTGELFF. Written as DNA, the CDR3 is TGCAGCGTTGAATCGGGAGACTCCTTCACCGGGGAGCTGTTTTTT. This rearrangement joins TRBV29-1 to TRBJ2-2, with D possibly TRBD2 on 6 matching bases. CDR1 SQVTM and CDR2 ANQGSEA come from the germline V gene. V dropped 2 bases and J dropped 4 bases, with 14 bases sitting between them. The CDR3 has 15 residues.